This T cell receptor beta chain is from a study of blood T cell repertoires in COVID-19. Study overall: Both acute and convalescent COVID-19 samples were obtained from the United States, Italy and Spain. PBMCs, B-cell-depleted T cells, or T cells were the source of the cDNA or gDNA that made up the material.

V was trimmed by 2 bases and J by 4 bases, leaving 10 bases between them. Germline V gene sequence: CDR1 MNHEY, CDR2 SVGAGI. The CDR3 has 14 amino acids. TCRdb's table, derived via immunoSEQ multiplex PCR, lists solely in-frame clones and lacks some. The table lists roughly 270,000 clones, approximately 85% of them singletons. The V gene is TRBV6-5, the J gene TRBJ2-3; D may be TRBD2 (6 bases). The TCR was taken from a man aged 50 to 60 with active or convalescent COVID-19. Specimen: peripheral blood. CDR3 loop: CASSYLGTPDTQYF. CDR3 nucleotides: TGTGCCAGCAGTTACCTTGGGACTCCAGATACGCAGTATTTT.